Each of the 10 T cell receptor beta chains below was sequenced from the same sample in a study of T cell responses to AZD1222 COVID-19 vaccine. Clones were sequenced by immunoSEQ multiplex PCR, and TCRdb holds only the in-frame ones, with some missing. The table lists roughly 110,000 clones, nearly 90% of them singletons. The sequences come from peripheral blood, collected 28 days after the second AZD1222 dose. These receptors originate from an adult who received the AZD1222 COVID-19 vaccine.

The genes are TRBV10-3 and TRBJ1-5; D unclear. The CDR3 runs to 14 residues. Germline CDR1 is ENHRY and CDR2 is SYGVKD. V dropped 4 bases and J dropped 0 bases, with 7 bases sitting between them. For the CDR3, the DNA is TGTGCCATCAGTGCCTTGAGTAGCAATCAGCCCCAGCATTTT. This sequence encodes CAISALSSNQPQHF.

The chain is built from TRBV5-4 and TRBJ2-3, with 7 bases matching TRBD1. Germline values: CDR1 SGHNT, CDR2 YYREEE (reference sequence). The CDR3 contains 15 residues. V lost 2 bases, J lost 2 bases, and 5 bases stayed unmatched. The CDR3 nucleotides read TGTGCCAGCAGCTTAAGGGACAGCCTCACAGATACGCAGTATTTT. It yields the protein CASSLRDSLTDTQYF.

V gene TRBV4-3 combines with J gene TRBJ2-7; D assignment may be TRBD1 or TRBD2 (6 bases each). Germline lookup yields CDR1 LGHNA and CDR2 YSLEER. There are 14 residues in the CDR3. V was shortened by 1 base and J by 0 bases, with 7 bases between the two germline ends. The DNA for the CDR3 is TGCGCCAGCAGCCAAGGGGGGGCCTCCTACGAGCAGTACTTC. Its protein is CASSQGGASYEQYF.

The genes are TRBV2 and TRBJ2-7; D ambiguous. V was clipped by 6 bases and J by 4 bases, with 13 bases between them. Germline CDR1 reads SNHLY; CDR2 reads FYNNEI. The CDR3 contains 13 residues. DNA of the CDR3: TGTGCCAGCAGAGACGACGGCTTGTACGAGCAGTACTTC. It specifies CASRDDGLYEQYF.

The rearrangement links TRBV24-1 to TRBJ1-1; D is perhaps TRBD1 (6 bases). V was pared by 4 bases and J by 5 bases, with 10 bases between. The CDR3 contains 13 residues. Per germline, CDR1 KGHDR and CDR2 SFDVKD. CDR3 loop: CATSEQGKTEAFF. CDR3 DNA: TGTGCCACCAGTGAGCAGGGGAAGACTGAAGCTTTCTTT.

V gene TRBV11-2 combines with J gene TRBJ2-1; TRBD2 matches 8 bases. Per the germline V gene, CDR1 is SGHAT and CDR2 is FQNNGV. J was trimmed by 0 bases and V by 1 base; bases with no gene match: 2. The CDR3 totals 16 residues. The CDR3 here is CASSLASGGSYNEQFF. The CDR3 nucleotides are TGTGCCAGCAGCTTAGCGAGCGGGGGCTCCTACAATGAGCAGTTCTTC.

The gene calls are TRBV7-3 and TRBJ1-1; D possibly corresponds to TRBD1 (6 bases). V dropped 2 bases and J dropped 1 base, with 14 bases sitting between them. The CDR3 loop spans 16 amino acids. Per germline, CDR1 SGHTA and CDR2 FQGTGA. CDR3 coding DNA: TGTGCCAGCAGCTTAGGCCAGGGGATCGGGAACACTGAAGCTTTCTTT. Protein: CASSLGQGIGNTEAFF.

V gene TRBV4-1 combines with J gene TRBJ2-7, with TRBD1 identical over 9 bases. The CDR3 sequence is 17 residues long. The germline V gene encodes CDR1 MGHRA and CDR2 YSYEKL. The V gene end was trimmed by 0 bases and the J gene end by 4 bases; junction bases not matched to a gene: 10. The CDR3: CASSQERTGQGQYEQYF. As DNA, the CDR3 is TGCGCCAGCAGCCAAGAGAGGACCGGACAGGGGCAATACGAGCAGTACTTC.

The chain combines TRBV19 with TRBJ2-7, with unresolved D. The CDR3 runs to 13 residues. The V end lost 0 bases, the J end lost 2 bases, and 5 bases lay between the germline ends. CDR1 and CDR2 from the germline V gene are LNHDA and SQIVND (reference sequence). CDR3 nucleotides: TGTGCCAGTAGTATAGAGTACGCCTACGAGCAGTACTTC. Protein product: CASSIEYAYEQYF.

This clone was recorded a few times. The CDR3, as DNA: TGTGCCAGCAGCGTAGACCACCAGGGACATGGAAACACCATATATTTT. Encoded protein: CASSVDHQGHGNTIYF. This chain connects TRBV9 to TRBJ1-3, with TRBD1 as a possible D gene (6 bases). This CDR3 is built from 16 residues. Germline V CDR1 and CDR2: SGDLS, YYNGEE. V shed 0 bases and J shed 3 bases, with 13 bases lying between them.